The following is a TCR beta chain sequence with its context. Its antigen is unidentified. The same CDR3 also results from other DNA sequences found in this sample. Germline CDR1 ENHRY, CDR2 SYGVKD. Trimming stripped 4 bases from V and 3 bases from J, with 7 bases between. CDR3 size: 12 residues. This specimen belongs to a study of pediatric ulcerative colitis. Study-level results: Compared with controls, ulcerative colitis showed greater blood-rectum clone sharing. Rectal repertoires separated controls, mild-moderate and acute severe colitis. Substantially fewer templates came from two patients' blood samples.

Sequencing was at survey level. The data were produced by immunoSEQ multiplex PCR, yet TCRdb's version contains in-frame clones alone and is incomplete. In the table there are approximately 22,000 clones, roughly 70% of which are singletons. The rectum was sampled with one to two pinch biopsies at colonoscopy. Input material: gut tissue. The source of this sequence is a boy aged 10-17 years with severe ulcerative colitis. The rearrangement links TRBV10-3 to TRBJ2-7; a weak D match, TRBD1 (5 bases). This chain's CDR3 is CAISGQGYEQYF. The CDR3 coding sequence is TGTGCCATCAGTGGTCAGGGCTACGAGCAGTACTTC.